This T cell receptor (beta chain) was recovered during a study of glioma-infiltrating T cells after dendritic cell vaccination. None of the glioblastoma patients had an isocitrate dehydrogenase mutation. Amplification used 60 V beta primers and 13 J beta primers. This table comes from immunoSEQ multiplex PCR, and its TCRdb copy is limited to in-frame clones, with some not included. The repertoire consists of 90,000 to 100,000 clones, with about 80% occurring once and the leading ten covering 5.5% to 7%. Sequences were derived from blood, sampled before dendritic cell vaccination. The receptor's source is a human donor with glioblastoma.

The CDR3 DNA sequence: TGTGCCAGCAGTTTGCTAGGGGGCCAAGAGACCCAGTACTTC. It codes for CASSLLGGQETQYF. This rearrangement joins TRBV27 to TRBJ2-5; D is possibly TRBD1 (6 bases). CDR3 size: 14 residues. Germline-derived CDR1 and CDR2 are MNHEY and SMNVEV (reference sequence). The ends were cut back, 3 bases at V and 1 base at J, with 9 bases in the middle.